This T cell receptor beta chain was profiled in a study of blood T cell repertoires in COVID-19. Study-level background: The study drew acute and convalescent COVID-19 samples from the United States, Italy and Spain. From T cells, B-cell-depleted T cells, or PBMCs came the material, which was cDNA or gDNA.

Authors' methods: How many nucleated cells were present was estimated from reference gene primer amplification. Sequencing was performed with immunoSEQ multiplex PCR; in TCRdb, only in-frame clones are kept and a portion is missing. Clone size and V and J calls were adopted from that table, with D and trimming inferred from the DNA. The sample lists approximately 300,000 clones, approximately 90% occurring once. The CDR3 contains 13 residues. The V gene's germline CDR1 is SNHLY and CDR2 FYNNEI. The V end lost 2 bases, the J end lost 9 bases, and 11 bases lay between the germline ends. The rearrangement links TRBV2 to TRBJ2-4; D remains unclear. This clonotype was sampled from a man aged 25-45 years with acute or convalescent COVID-19. Sequenced sample: peripheral blood. The CDR3: CASSEWQISIQYF. The CDR3 coding sequence is TGTGCCAGCAGTGAATGGCAGATAAGCATTCAGTACTTC.